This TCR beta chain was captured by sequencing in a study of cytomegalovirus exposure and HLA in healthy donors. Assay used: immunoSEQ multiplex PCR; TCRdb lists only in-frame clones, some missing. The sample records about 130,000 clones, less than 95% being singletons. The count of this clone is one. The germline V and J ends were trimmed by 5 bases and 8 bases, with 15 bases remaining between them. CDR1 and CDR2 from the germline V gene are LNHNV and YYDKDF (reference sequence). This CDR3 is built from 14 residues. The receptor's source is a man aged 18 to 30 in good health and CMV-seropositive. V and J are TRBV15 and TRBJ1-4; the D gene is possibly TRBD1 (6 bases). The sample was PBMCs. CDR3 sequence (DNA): TGTGCCACCAGCGGCCCCAGGGGAGGGGAAAAACTGTTTTTT. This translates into CATSGPRGGEKLFF.